The next 8 T cell receptor beta chains were all read from a single sample in a study of blood T cells in healthy people across ages. A second PCR, run for about 7 to 11 cycles, used a sample-barcoded 5' primer plus a J-beta primer mix. In TCRdb, the 5' RACE reads were re-called with MiXCR into one record per CDR3 protein. Altogether 700,000 to 950,000 distinct CDR3 sequences are present, around 46% being singletons, with the ten largest covering under 25%. Material: blood. The receptors were gathered from a woman in her sixties or seventies in good health.

Notes on this clonotype: One junction end disagrees with the germline gene, perhaps due to a read error. The rearrangement joins TRBV20-1 to TRBJ2-4, with a tentative D call TRBD2 (5 bases). The end of the DNA aligns better with TRBJ2-7, so the J call may be wrong. Looked up from germline, CDR1 is DFQATT and CDR2 is SNEGSKA (reference sequence). There are 12 residues in the CDR3. The CDR3 spells CGAGENSYEQYF. For the CDR3, the DNA is TGCGGTGCGGGTGAAAACTCCTACGAGCAGTACTTC.

This sequence joins TRBV20-1 and TRBJ2-3; TRBD2 agrees at 8 bases. Germline V gives CDR1 DFQATT, CDR2 SNEGSKA (reference sequence). This CDR3 has 14 amino acids. The V gene end was trimmed by 0 bases and the J gene end by 7 bases; junction bases not matched to a gene: 6. The CDR3 DNA sequence: TGCAGTGCTAGAGATCGGGCTAGCGGGCATACGCAGTATTTT. This codes for CSARDRASGHTQYF.

The J gene is TRBJ1-1, the V gene TRBV20-1, with 7 bases matching TRBD1. The CDR3 has 17 residues. Germline values: CDR1 DFQATT, CDR2 SNEGSKA (reference sequence). Losses at the gene ends were 3 bases for V and 7 bases for J; bases not matched to a gene: 20. The CDR3 reads CSARERVEGARPLEAFF. In nucleotides, the CDR3 is TGCAGTGCTAGGGAGCGAGTGGAGGGGGCACGACCCCTTGAAGCTTTCTTT.

This clonotype has ten or more counts. This rearrangement joins TRBV20-1 to TRBJ2-7; 9 positions match TRBD2. Germline CDR1 DFQATT, CDR2 SNEGSKA (reference sequence). CDR3 length: 15 amino acids. The ends lost 0 bases at V and 1 base at J; junction bases unmatched: 4. The CDR3 spells CSARDPTSGSYEQYF. CDR3 DNA sequence: TGCAGTGCTAGAGACCCCACTAGCGGGTCCTACGAGCAGTACTTC.

This chain links TRBV6-2 or TRBV6-3 with TRBJ2-5, with D maybe TRBD1 (5 bases). Matching the DNA end better, TRBJ2-7 makes the J call doubtful. This CDR3 contains 13 residues. Per the germline V gene, CDR1 is MNHEY and CDR2 is SVGEGT. Written as DNA, the CDR3 is TGTGCCAGCTCACCCAGGACAAACTACGAGCAGTACTTC. It encodes CASSPRTNYEQYF.

This chain joins TRBV18 and TRBJ2-4; the match to TRBD2 covers 14 bases. The germline V gene encodes CDR1 KGHSH and CDR2 LQKENI. The CDR3 totals 15 residues. Germline trimming cut 3 bases from V and 9 bases from J; bases unmatched to any gene: 4. The CDR3 here is CASSPGLAGESIQYF. The CDR3 nucleotides read TGTGCCAGCTCACCGGGACTAGCGGGAGAAAGCATTCAGTACTTC.

About this clonotype: A junction end diverges from the germline sequence, so it may reflect a read error. The chain is built from TRBV2 and TRBJ2-3; perhaps TRBD1 as D (7 bases). The CDR3 is 14 residues long. Per germline, CDR1 SNHLY and CDR2 FYNNEI. The CDR3 region is CAGRRDAGGDTQYF. CDR3 nucleotides: TGTGCCGGCAGGCGGGACGCAGGGGGAGATACGCAGTATTTT. Complete variable domain (other parts from reference TRBV2 and TRBJ2-3): EPEVTQTPSHQVTQMGQEVILRCVPISNHLYFYWYRQILGQKVEFLVSFYNNEISEKSEIFDDQFSVERPDGSNFTLKIRSTKLEDSAMYFCAGRRDAGGDTQYFGPGTRLTVL.

This clonotype was counted between two and nine times. The chain carries TRBV20-1 and TRBJ2-1; 10 bases fit TRBD2. Germline V gives CDR1 DFQATT, CDR2 SNEGSKA (reference sequence). The junction had 4 bases not matched to a gene; V was cut back by 4 bases and J by 4 bases. This CDR3 is 14 amino acids long. CDR3 in amino acids: CSAIPSGRYNEQFF. CDR3 in DNA: TGCAGTGCTATCCCTAGCGGGAGATACAATGAGCAGTTCTTC.